The TCR beta chain described here comes from a study of T-cell memory formation after mild COVID-19. Overall study results and limits: Clones which contracted sat mainly in CM and EM if CD4+, and in EMRA if CD8+.

Amplification by 5'RACE using constant-segment primers produced TCR alpha and TCR beta cDNA libraries that carried sample barcodes and UMIs. In TCRdb, the 5' RACE reads were re-called with MiXCR into one record per CDR3 protein. Of just under 150,000 distinct CDR3 sequences listed, 6% to 6.5% are singletons. This clonotype was detected many times. Its target is unknown. The receptor was derived from an adult woman who had mild COVID-19 (a few samples of this study predate the infection). Cell type and time point are not known. The sequenced sample consisted of PBMCs or a T cell subset sorted from them (not recorded which).

The CDR3 DNA reads TGTGCCAGTAGTATGTCCCGGGGCTACGGGGCCAAAAACATTCAGTACTTC. Its translation: CASSMSRGYGAKNIQYF. This chain joins TRBV19 and TRBJ2-4, with D possibly being TRBD1 or TRBD2 (5 bases each). The V gene lost 3 bases and the J gene lost 1 base, with 16 bases spanning the gap. Germline CDR1 and CDR2: LNHDA and SQIVND (reference sequence). The CDR3 sequence is 17 residues long. Full variable domain (outside the CDR3, taken from reference TRBV19 and TRBJ2-4): DGGITQSPKYLFRKEGQNVTLSCEQNLNHDAMYWYRQDPGQGLRLIYYSQIVNDFQKGDIAEGYSVSREKKESFPLTVTSAQKNPTAFYLCASSMSRGYGAKNIQYFGAGTRLSVL.